Following are 18 T cell receptor beta chains from one sample sequenced in a study of blood T cell repertoires in COVID-19. The repertoire was sequenced with immunoSEQ multiplex PCR; TCRdb's copy has only in-frame clones and lacks some. The sample yields roughly 80,000 clones, around 88% seen once. The sequencing sample was made of peripheral blood. The receptors shown here come from a woman at least 80 years old with active or convalescent COVID-19.

The chain joins TRBV20-1 to TRBJ2-1; tentatively, D is TRBD2 (5 bases). CDR3 length equals 10 residues. Germline-derived CDR1 and CDR2 are DFQATT and SNEGSKA (reference sequence). The V and J ends lost 0 bases and 14 bases respectively, with 8 bases between them. In nucleotides, the CDR3 is TGCAGTGCTAGAGAGTGGCGGGAGTTCTTC. Encoded protein: CSAREWREFF.

The chain has TRBV11-2 and TRBJ2-1; D may be TRBD2 (6 bases). The germline V gene has CDR1 SGHAT and CDR2 FQNNGV. There are 16 residues in the CDR3. V was trimmed by 3 bases and J by 6 bases, leaving 18 bases between them. The CDR3 sequence is CASSFIPSAITNEQFF. The CDR3 coding sequence is TGTGCCAGCAGCTTCATCCCTAGCGCTATAACCAATGAGCAGTTCTTC.

The rearrangement uses TRBV4-3 and TRBJ2-3, with 12 nucleotides matching TRBD2. J was trimmed by 10 bases and V by 0 bases; bases with no gene match: 14. The CDR3 contains 18 residues. CDR1 LGHNA and CDR2 YSLEER come from the germline V gene. The CDR3 DNA reads as TGCGCCAGCAGCCAAGATCACGGACTAGCGGGACCCGGAGGAGCGCAGTATTTT. It encodes CASSQDHGLAGPGGAQYF.

This chain joins TRBV18 and TRBJ2-7; possibly TRBD1 for D (6 bases). Germline CDR1 reads KGHSH; CDR2 reads LQKENI. The CDR3 loop spans 13 amino acids. V dropped 5 bases and J dropped 3 bases, with 11 bases sitting between them. Here the CDR3 reads CASSSGQFYEQYF. For the CDR3, the DNA is TGTGCCAGCTCAAGCGGACAGTTCTACGAGCAGTACTTC.

The chain employs TRBV25-1 and TRBJ2-3; 8 bases map to TRBD2. CDR3 length: 15 residues. The V gene end was trimmed by 1 base and the J gene end by 5 bases; junction bases not matched to a gene: 5. Germline values: CDR1 MGHDK, CDR2 SYGVNS. The CDR3 reads CASSESGAGEDTQYF. DNA for the CDR3: TGTGCCAGCAGTGAATCGGGAGCGGGGGAAGATACGCAGTATTTT.

The chain recombines TRBV30 with TRBJ1-6; D gene ambiguous. With 2 bases removed from V and 8 bases from J, the gap between germline ends came to 10 bases. The germline gives CDR1 GTSNPN, CDR2 SVGIG (reference sequence). This CDR3 has 13 residues. CDR3 amino acids: CAWSSQEYSPLHF. CDR3 in DNA: TGTGCCTGGAGTTCCCAGGAATATTCACCCCTCCACTTT.

This clone came up a few times. This chain uses TRBV3-1 (or the pseudogene TRBV3-2) with TRBJ1-2, with D maybe TRBD1 (5 bases). Looked up from germline, CDR1 is LGHDT and CDR2 is YNNKEL (reference sequence). V lost 1 base and J lost 2, with 11 bases in between. This CDR3 has 15 amino acids. The CDR3 protein is CASSQGTGKNYGYTF. The CDR3 DNA reads as TGTGCCAGCAGCCAAGGTACAGGAAAGAACTATGGCTACACCTTC.

This chain connects TRBV28 to TRBJ2-2; weak D call: TRBD1 (6 bases). This CDR3 comprises 16 residues. Trimming removed 6 bases from V and 0 bases from J, with 14 bases in between. The germline V gene has CDR1 MDHEN and CDR2 SYDVKM. The CDR3 bases are TGTGCCAGCAGGAAAAACAGGGTCGCGAACACCGGGGAGCTGTTTTTT. As protein: CASRKNRVANTGELFF.

The rearrangement joins TRBV13 to TRBJ2-3, with 13 bases matching TRBD2. Trimming at V came to 0 bases and at J to 0 bases, leaving 0 bases not matched to a gene. The CDR3 is made up of 17 amino acids. The germline V gene has CDR1 PRHDT and CDR2 FYEKMQ (reference sequence). CDR3: CASSLGLAGGSTDTQYF. The CDR3 DNA reads TGTGCCAGCAGCTTAGGACTAGCGGGGGGGAGCACAGATACGCAGTATTTT.

This clone was seen just once. The chain recombines TRBV9 with TRBJ1-2; D unresolved. The germline CDR1 and CDR2 sequences are SGDLS and YYNGEE. Trimming removed 0 bases at V and 5 bases at J, with 11 bases between. The CDR3 spans 14 residues. In DNA form, the CDR3 reads TGTGCCAGCAGCGTAGACCAGAATTCTTATGGCTACACCTTC. It translates to CASSVDQNSYGYTF.

The J gene is TRBJ1-6, the V gene TRBV5-6, with 7 bases aligning to TRBD1. Germline V gene data show CDR1 as SGHDT and CDR2 as YYEEEE. Trimming cost V 4 bases and J 3 bases; bases outside gene matches: 4. This CDR3 has 15 residues. The DNA of the CDR3 is TGTGCCAGCAGCCTGAGGGGGCTCTATAATTCACCCCTCCACTTT. This encodes CASSLRGLYNSPLHF.

This clone appeared once. CDR3 in DNA: TGCGCCAGCAGCTTGGAAGGCAGGGGAGGGGATACGCAGTATTTT. Its translation: CASSLEGRGGDTQYF. The chain uses TRBV5-1 and TRBJ2-3; the D gene is possibly TRBD2 (7 bases). This CDR3 spans 15 amino acids. V was pared by 0 bases and J by 6 bases, with 14 bases between. Germline lookup yields CDR1 SGHRS and CDR2 YFSETQ.

The chain carries TRBV19 and TRBJ2-1; 9 bases map to TRBD2. Germline-derived CDR1 and CDR2 are LNHDA and SQIVND (reference sequence). The length of the CDR3 is 15 residues. Unmatched junction bases numbered 5, after V lost 0 bases and J lost 8 bases. This CDR3 reads CASSIELAGRDEQFF. The CDR3 bases are TGTGCCAGTAGTATAGAGCTAGCGGGGAGGGATGAGCAGTTCTTC. Full variable domain (missing parts from reference TRBV19 and TRBJ2-1): DGGITQSPKYLFRKEGQNVTLSCEQNLNHDAMYWYRQDPGQGLRLIYYSQIVNDFQKGDIAEGYSVSREKKESFPLTVTSAQKNPTAFYLCASSIELAGRDEQFFGPGTRLTVL.

A few counts support this clone. The gene calls are TRBV6-2 or TRBV6-3 and TRBJ2-3, with 9 nucleotides matching TRBD1. Unmatched junction bases numbered 3, after V lost 4 bases and J lost 4 bases. The CDR3 covers 14 residues. CDR1 and CDR2 from the germline V gene are MNHEY and SVGEGT. The DNA for the CDR3 is TGTGCCAGCAGTTCCAGACAGGGGGCAGATACGCAGTATTTT. This gives the protein CASSSRQGADTQYF.

The chain uses TRBV7-2 and TRBJ2-3; 9 positions match TRBD2. The CDR3 consists of 16 residues. The V and J ends lost 5 bases and 9 bases, in that order; junction bases with no gene match: 15. Germline V gene lookup returns CDR1 SGHTA and CDR2 FQGNSA. DNA of the CDR3: TGTGCCAGCAGCCCATTTCTAGCGGGATTGGGCGGGACGCAGTATTTT. Translation gives CASSPFLAGLGGTQYF.

The chain combines TRBV2 with TRBJ2-3; TRBD1 aligns across 8 bases. The germline V gene has CDR1 SNHLY and CDR2 FYNNEI. The CDR3 runs 15 residues. J gave up 1 base and V 7 bases, and 7 bases lay outside the gene matches. CDR3 protein: CASTARGQGTDTQYF. Written as DNA, the CDR3 is TGTGCCAGCACCGCCCGGGGACAGGGCACAGATACGCAGTATTTT.

The genes are TRBV9 and TRBJ1-6; 7 bases align to TRBD1. V trimming: 4 bases; J trimming: 6 bases; junction bases outside the gene matches: 4. The germline V gene has CDR1 SGDLS and CDR2 YYNGEE. CDR3 size: 14 residues. The CDR3 is CASSPRDSNSPLHF. CDR3 nucleotide sequence: TGTGCCAGCAGCCCGCGGGACAGTAATTCACCCCTCCACTTT.

There are a few counts of this clone. This sequence joins TRBV5-6 and TRBJ2-7; TRBD2 might be the D (6 bases). Germline assignment: CDR1 SGHDT and CDR2 YYEEEE. V shed 1 base and J shed 4 bases, with 15 bases lying between them. The CDR3 consists of 15 residues. CDR3 DNA: TGTGCCAGCAGCTTGTTTCCGGGAGTGAGGTACGAGCAGTACTTC. Its translation is CASSLFPGVRYEQYF.